This T cell receptor beta chain derives from a study of blood T cells in healthy people across ages. Study findings and constraints: It was held that the diversity estimates obtained from one million T cells were underestimates.

PBMCs, at least 6 million per sample, were isolated. Extraction yielded at least 5 micrograms of total RNA per sample. Concerning this clonotype: Its antigen is unknown.

The V gene's germline CDR1 is SEHNR and CDR2 FQNEAQ (reference sequence). The V segment lost 5 bases and the J segment 4 bases; nucleotides outside the gene matches: 11. The CDR3 is 16 amino acids. A second PCR of about 6 to 11 cycles used a sample-barcoded 5' primer and a J-beta primer mix. TCRdb used MiXCR to reprocess the 5' RACE reads, holding one entry per CDR3 protein. The sample contains around 650,000 distinct CDR3 sequences, 40% to 50% of which appear only once. This clonotype was obtained from a man older than 75 in good health. Source material: blood. This sequence joins TRBV7-9 and TRBJ1-2; 9 bases are a match to TRBD1. This chain's CDR3 is CASSPDGDRAGYGYTF. DNA of the CDR3: TGTGCCAGCAGCCCAGATGGGGACAGGGCTGGCTATGGCTACACCTTC. The entire variable domain, with the rest obtained from reference TRBV7-9 and TRBJ1-2, is as follows: DTGVSQNPRHKITKRGQNVTFRCDPISEHNRLYWYRQTLGQGPEFLTYFQNEAQLEKSRLLSDRFSAERPKGSFSTLEIQRTEQGDSAMYLCASSPDGDRAGYGYTFGSGTRLTVV.